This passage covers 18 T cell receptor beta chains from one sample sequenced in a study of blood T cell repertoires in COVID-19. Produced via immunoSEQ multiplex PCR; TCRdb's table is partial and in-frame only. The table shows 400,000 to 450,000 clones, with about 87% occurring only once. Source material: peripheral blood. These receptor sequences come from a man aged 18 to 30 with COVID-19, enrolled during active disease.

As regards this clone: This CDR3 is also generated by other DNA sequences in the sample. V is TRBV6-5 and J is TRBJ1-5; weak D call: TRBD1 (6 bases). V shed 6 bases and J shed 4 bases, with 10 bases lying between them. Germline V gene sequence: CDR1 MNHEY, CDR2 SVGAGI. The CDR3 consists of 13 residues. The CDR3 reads CASSRQGNQPQHF. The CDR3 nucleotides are TGTGCCAGCAGCCGGCAGGGGAATCAGCCCCAGCATTTT.

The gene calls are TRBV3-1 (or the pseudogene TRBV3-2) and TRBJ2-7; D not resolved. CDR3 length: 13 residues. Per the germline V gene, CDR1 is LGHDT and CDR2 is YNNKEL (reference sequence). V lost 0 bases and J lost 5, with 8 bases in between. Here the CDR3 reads CASSQDIRDEQYF. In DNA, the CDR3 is TGTGCCAGCAGCCAAGATATCCGGGACGAGCAGTACTTC.

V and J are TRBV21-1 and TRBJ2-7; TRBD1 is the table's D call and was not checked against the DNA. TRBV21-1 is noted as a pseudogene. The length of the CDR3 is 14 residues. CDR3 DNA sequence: TGTGCCAGCAGCTCCCGACAGGGGGCTGGCGAGCAGTACTTC. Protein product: CASSSRQGAGEQYF.

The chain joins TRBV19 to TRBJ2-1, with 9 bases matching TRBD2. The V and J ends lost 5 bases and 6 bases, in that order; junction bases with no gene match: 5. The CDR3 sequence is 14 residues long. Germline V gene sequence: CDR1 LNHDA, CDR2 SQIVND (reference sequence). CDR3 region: CASSFLAGFNEQFF. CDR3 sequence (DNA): TGTGCCAGTAGTTTTCTAGCGGGGTTCAATGAGCAGTTCTTC. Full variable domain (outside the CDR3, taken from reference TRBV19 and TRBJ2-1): DGGITQSPKYLFRKEGQNVTLSCEQNLNHDAMYWYRQDPGQGLRLIYYSQIVNDFQKGDIAEGYSVSREKKESFPLTVTSAQKNPTAFYLCASSFLAGFNEQFFGPGTRLTVL.

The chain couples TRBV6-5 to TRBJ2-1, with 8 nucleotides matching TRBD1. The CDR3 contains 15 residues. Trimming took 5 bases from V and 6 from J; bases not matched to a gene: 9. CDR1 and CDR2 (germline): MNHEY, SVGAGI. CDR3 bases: TGTGCCAGCAGTAGGCAGGGGGCTCTTGGCAATGAGCAGTTCTTC. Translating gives CASSRQGALGNEQFF.

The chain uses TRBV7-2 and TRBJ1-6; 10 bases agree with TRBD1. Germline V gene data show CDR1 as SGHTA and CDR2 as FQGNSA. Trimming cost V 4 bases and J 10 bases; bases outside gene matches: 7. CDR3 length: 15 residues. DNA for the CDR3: TGTGCCAGCAGCTCGGACAGGGGGTCAGGGTCACCCCTCCACTTT. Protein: CASSSDRGSGSPLHF.

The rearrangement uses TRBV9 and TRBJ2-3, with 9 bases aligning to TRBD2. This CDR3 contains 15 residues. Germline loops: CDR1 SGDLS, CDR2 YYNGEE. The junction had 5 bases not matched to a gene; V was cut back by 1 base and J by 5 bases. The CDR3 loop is CASSVTWRGGDTQYF. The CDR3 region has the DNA TGTGCCAGCAGCGTAACTTGGCGGGGGGGAGATACGCAGTATTTT.

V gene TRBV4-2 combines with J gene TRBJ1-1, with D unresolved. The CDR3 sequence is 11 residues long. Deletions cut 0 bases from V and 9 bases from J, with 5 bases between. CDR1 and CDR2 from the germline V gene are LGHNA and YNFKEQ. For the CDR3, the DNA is TGTGCCAGCAGCCAAGATAGCAAAGCTTTCTTT. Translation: CASSQDSKAFF.

CDR3 bases: TGTGCCAGCATTAGACTAGCGGGAAGAGATGAGCAGTTCTTC. Amino acid sequence: CASIRLAGRDEQFF. The V call is TRBV21-1, the J call TRBJ2-1; the table's D call, TRBD2, has no DNA check behind it. TRBV21-1 is given as a pseudogene. The CDR3 is 14 residues long.

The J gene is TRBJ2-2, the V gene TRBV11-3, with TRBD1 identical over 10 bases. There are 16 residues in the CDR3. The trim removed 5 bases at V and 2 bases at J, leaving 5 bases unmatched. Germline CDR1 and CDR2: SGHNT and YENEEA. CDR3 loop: CASSTQTGGNTGELFF. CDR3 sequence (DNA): TGTGCCAGCAGCACCCAGACAGGGGGCAACACCGGGGAGCTGTTTTTT.

CDR3 protein: CASSSNPGVKSYEQYF. In DNA, the CDR3 is TGTGCCAGCAGCTCCAATCCAGGGGTTAAGTCCTACGAGCAGTACTTC. The rearrangement uses TRBV2 and TRBJ2-7, with a tentative D call TRBD1 (6 bases). Germline V gene lookup returns CDR1 SNHLY and CDR2 FYNNEI. CDR3 length: 16 amino acids. V lost 6 bases and J 1 base, leaving 19 bases between the germline ends.

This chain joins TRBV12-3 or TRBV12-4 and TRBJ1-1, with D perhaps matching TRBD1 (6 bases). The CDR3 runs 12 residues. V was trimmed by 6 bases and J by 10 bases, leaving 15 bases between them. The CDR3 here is CASSHPGQGAFF. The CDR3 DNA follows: TGTGCCAGCAGCCATCCGGGACAAGGAGCTTTCTTT.

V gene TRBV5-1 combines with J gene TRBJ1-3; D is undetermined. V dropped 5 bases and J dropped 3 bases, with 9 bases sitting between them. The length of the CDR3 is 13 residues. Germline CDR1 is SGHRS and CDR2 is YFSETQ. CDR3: CASRRGGGNTIYF. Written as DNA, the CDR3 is TGCGCCAGCAGGCGTGGAGGTGGAAACACCATATATTTT.

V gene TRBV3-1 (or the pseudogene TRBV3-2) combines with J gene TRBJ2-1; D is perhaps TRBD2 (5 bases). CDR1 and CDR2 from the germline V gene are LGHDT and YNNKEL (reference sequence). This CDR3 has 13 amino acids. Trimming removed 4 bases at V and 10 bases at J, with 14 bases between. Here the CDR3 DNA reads TGTGCCAGCAGCCGCACTAGGGAATCCGAGCAGTTCTTC. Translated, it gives CASSRTRESEQFF.

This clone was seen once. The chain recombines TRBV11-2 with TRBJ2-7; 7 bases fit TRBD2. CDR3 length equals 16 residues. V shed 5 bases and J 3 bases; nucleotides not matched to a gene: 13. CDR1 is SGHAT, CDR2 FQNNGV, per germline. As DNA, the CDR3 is TGTGCCAGCAGCCTTGATCTTGGCGGGAGTATCTACGAGCAGTACTTC. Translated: CASSLDLGGSIYEQYF.

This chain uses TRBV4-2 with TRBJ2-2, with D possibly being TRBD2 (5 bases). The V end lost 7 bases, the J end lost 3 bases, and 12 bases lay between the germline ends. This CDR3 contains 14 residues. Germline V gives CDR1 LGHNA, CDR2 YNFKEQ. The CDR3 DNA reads TGTGCCAGCACGGGCGGGCCCGACACCGGGGAGCTGTTTTTT. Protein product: CASTGGPDTGELFF.

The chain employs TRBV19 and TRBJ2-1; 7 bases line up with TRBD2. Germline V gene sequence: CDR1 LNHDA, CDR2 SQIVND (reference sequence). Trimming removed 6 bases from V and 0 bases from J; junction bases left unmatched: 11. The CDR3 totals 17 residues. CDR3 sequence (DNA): TGTGCCAGTAGCCCATCGGGGGGACTTAGCTCCTACAATGAGCAGTTCTTC. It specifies CASSPSGGLSSYNEQFF.

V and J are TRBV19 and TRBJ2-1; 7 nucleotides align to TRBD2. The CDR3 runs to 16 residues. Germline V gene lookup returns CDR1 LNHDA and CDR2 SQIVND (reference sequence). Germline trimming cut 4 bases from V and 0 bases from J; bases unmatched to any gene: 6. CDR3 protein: CASSKSSGSSYNEQFF. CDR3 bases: TGTGCCAGTAGTAAATCTAGCGGAAGCTCCTACAATGAGCAGTTCTTC.